The following is a T cell receptor (beta chain) sequence with its context. It lacks a known antigen. Each CD8+ T cell subset was flow-sorted in triplicate, and 250,000 to 300,000 cells per subset were placed directly into RLT lysis buffer. To exclude memory contaminants, naive CD8+ T cells were stringently defined as CD45RO-CCR7+CD27+CD95-. Standard density gradient centrifugation was used to isolate peripheral blood mononuclear cells from buffy coats. Naive CXCR3-negative and CXCR3-positive CD8+ T cells were flow-sorted using a FACSAria III. Total RNA was extracted from sorted cells using an RNeasy Mini Kit. This record belongs to a study of CXCR3-negative and CXCR3-positive naive CD8 T cells (dated by TCRdb to 2018 to 2020). Looking at the study overall: In total, some 130 million TRB reads were obtained, or roughly 1.5 +/- 0.3 million reads per library. The diversity and physicochemical repertoire analyses included fewer than twelve donors pooled from two independent experiments. TRBV-TRBJ cluster analysis included naive subsets from a handful of donors and memory cells from 3 donors. Overall study outcomes, separate from this receptor: Freshly isolated PBMCs were used for most assays because CXCR3 expression partially decreased after cryopreservation. TRB CDR3s from CXCR3-positive naive cells showed higher hydrophobicity (lower Kidera factor 4), lower energy, and higher strength and volume indices than CXCR3-negative naive cells. Because surface CD5, which has been linked to self-reactivity in mice, was comparable between naive subsets, TCR interaction strength was also inferred from TRB CDR3 physicochemical properties. Both naive subsets had comparably high repertoire diversity, while memory CD8+ T cells had much lower repertoire diversity. TRBV-TRBJ usage was similar between naive CXCR3-negative and CXCR3-positive cells from the same donor, while memory cells showed distinct patterns.

The CDR3 starts with the cysteine, ends with the phenylalanine, and has 14 residues. The entry carries no DNA sequence. The CDR1 and CDR2 encoded by the germline V gene are SGDLS and YYNGEE. Data came from a NextSeq 550. The Human TCR Profiling Kit (MiLaboratory) was used to make UMI-labeled 5' RACE TRB cDNA libraries. The full amount of extracted RNA was used for cDNA synthesis, and the full amount of resulting cDNA was used for PCR amplification. Libraries were prepared in parallel using an identical number of PCR cycles. The published analysis was carried out like this. MIGEC and MiXCR extracted about 50,000 +/- 10,000 unique UMI-labeled TRB cDNA molecules per library, requiring at least two reads per UMI. Each library averaged about 37,000 +/- 9,700 functional in-frame TRB CDR3 nucleotide clonotypes without stop codons. Diversity metrics, including normalized Shannon-Wiener and Chao1, were computed in VDJtools after downsampling to 5000 UMI-labeled TRB molecules per sample. VDJtools computed clonotype-size-weighted physicochemical properties of the central five CDR3 residues: interaction energy, strength, volume and Kidera factor 4. TCRdb reprocessed the reads into one record per CDR3 protein sequence, lacking DNA. TCRdb, rather than the study authors, made the V and J calls. The sample table gives approximately 120,000 distinct CDR3 sequences. The ten largest account for around 0.36% of the sample.

Specimen: naive CXCR3+ CD8+ T cells from blood. The cell subset or site label for this specimen denotes: CD45RO-CCR7+CD27+CD95- naive CD8+ T cells expressing CXCR3 (TNR3+). The sequence was collected from a human donor in good health. Some clones in this sample may be carry-over from other donors' samples. The chain employs TRBV9 and TRBJ2-1; TCRdb calls TRBD2, which cannot be checked without DNA. The CDR3 corresponds to CASSVGPAAKRKFF.